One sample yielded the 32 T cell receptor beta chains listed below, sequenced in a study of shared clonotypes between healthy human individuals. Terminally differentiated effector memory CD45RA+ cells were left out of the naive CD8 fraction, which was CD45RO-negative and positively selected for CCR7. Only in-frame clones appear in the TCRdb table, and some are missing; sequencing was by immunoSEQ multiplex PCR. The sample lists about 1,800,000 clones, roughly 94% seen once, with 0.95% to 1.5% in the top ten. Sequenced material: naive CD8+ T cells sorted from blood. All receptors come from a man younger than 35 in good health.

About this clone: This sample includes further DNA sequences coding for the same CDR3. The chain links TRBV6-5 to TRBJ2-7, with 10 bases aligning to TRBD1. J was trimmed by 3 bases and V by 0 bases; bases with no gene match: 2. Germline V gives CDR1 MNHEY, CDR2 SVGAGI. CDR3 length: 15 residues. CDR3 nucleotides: TGTGCCAGCAGTTACTCCGGGACAGGGGACTACGAGCAGTACTTC. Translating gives CASSYSGTGDYEQYF.

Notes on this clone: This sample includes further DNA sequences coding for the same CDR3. DNA of the CDR3: TGCGCCAGCAGCCCCGGCGGCTCCTACGAGCAGTACTTC. Translating gives CASSPGGSYEQYF. The J gene is TRBJ2-7, the V gene TRBV4-1; D is ambiguous. This CDR3 spans 13 amino acids. Trimming cost V 4 bases and J 0 bases, with 7 bases left between them. From germline, CDR1 is MGHRA and CDR2 YSYEKL.

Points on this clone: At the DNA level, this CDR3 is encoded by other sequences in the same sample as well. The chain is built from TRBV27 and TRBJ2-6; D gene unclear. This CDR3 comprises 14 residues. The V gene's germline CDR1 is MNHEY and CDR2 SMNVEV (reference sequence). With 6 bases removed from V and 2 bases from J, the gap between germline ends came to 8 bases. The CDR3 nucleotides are TGTGCCAGCAGCCTTACGGCTGGGGCCAACGTCCTGACTTTC. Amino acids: CASSLTAGANVLTF.

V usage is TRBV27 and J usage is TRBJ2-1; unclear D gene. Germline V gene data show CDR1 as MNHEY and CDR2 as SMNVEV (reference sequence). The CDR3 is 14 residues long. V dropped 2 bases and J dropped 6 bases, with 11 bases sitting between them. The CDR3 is CASSLQHPANEQFF. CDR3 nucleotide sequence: TGTGCCAGCAGTTTACAACACCCCGCCAATGAGCAGTTCTTC.

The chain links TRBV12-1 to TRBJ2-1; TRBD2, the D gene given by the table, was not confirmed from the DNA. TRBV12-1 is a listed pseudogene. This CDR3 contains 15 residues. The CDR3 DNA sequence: TGTGCCAGCAGCTTTACCGGACTAGCGGGTGATGAGCAGTTCTTC. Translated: CASSFTGLAGDEQFF.

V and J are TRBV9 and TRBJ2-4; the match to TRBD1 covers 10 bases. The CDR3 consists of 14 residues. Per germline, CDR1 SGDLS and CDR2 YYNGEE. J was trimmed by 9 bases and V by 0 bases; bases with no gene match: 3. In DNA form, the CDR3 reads TGTGCCAGCAGCGTAGGACAGGGGGCCGGCATTCAGTACTTC. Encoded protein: CASSVGQGAGIQYF.

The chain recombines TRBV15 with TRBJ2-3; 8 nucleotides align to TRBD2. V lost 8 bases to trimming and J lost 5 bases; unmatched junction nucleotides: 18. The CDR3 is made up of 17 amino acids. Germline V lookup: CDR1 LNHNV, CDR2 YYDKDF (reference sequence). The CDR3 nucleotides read TGTGCCACCCCTGTCCTACTGCGGGGGGCCCATGAAGATACGCAGTATTTT. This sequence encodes CATPVLLRGAHEDTQYF. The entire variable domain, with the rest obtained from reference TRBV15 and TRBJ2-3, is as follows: DAMVIQNPRYQVTQFGKPVTLSCSQTLNHNVMYWYQQKSSQAPKLLFHYYDKDFNNEADTPDNFQSRRPNTSFCFLDIRSPGLGDTAMYLCATPVLLRGAHEDTQYFGPGTRLTVL.

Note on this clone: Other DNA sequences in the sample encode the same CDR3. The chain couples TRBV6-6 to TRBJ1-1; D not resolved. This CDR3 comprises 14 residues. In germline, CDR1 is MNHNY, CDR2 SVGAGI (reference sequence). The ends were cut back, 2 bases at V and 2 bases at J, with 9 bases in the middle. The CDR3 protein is CASSYGGANTEAFF. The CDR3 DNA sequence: TGTGCCAGCAGTTACGGTGGAGCCAACACTGAAGCTTTCTTT.

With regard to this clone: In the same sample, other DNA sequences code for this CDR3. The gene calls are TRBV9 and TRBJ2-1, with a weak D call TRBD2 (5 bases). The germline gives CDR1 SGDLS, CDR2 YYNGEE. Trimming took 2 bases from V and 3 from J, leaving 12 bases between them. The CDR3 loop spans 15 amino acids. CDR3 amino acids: CASSVGGGRYNEQFF. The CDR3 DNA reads TGTGCCAGCAGCGTTGGAGGAGGTCGCTACAATGAGCAGTTCTTC.

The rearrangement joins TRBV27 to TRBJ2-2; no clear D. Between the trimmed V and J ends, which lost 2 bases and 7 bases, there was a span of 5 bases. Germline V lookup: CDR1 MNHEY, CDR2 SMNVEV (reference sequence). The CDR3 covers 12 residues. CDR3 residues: CASSLRFGELFF. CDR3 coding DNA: TGTGCCAGCAGTTTAAGGTTCGGGGAGCTGTTTTTT.

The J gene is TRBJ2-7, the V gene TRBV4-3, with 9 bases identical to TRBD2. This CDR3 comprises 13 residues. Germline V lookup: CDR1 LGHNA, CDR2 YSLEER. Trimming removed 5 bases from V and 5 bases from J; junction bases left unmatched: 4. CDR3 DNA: TGCGCCAGCAGCATTAGCGGGAGCGACGAGCAGTACTTC. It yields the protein CASSISGSDEQYF.

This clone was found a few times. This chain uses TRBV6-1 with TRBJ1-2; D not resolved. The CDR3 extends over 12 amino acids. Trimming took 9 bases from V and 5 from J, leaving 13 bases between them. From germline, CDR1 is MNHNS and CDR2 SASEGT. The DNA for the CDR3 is TGTGCCAGTCAAGACGTGGCTTATGGCTACACCTTC. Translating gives CASQDVAYGYTF.

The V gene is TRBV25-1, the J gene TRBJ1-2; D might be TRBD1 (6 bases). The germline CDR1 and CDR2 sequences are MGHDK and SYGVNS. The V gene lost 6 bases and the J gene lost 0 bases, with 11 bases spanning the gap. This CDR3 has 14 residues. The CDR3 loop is CASSPRTANYGYTF. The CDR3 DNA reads TGTGCCAGCAGCCCCAGGACAGCTAACTATGGCTACACCTTC.

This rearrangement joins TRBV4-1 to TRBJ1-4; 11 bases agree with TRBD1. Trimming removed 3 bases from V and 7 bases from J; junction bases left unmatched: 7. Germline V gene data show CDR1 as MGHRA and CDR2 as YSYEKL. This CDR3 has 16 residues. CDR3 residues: CASSQSGGTGGEKLFF. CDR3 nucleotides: TGCGCCAGCAGCCAGAGTGGTGGGACAGGGGGTGAAAAACTGTTTTTT.

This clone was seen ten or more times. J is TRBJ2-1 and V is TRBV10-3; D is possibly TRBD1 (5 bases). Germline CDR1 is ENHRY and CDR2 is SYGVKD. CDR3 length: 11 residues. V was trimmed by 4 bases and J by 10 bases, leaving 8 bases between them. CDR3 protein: CAISADIEQFF. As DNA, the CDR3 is TGTGCCATCAGTGCGGACATCGAGCAGTTCTTC.

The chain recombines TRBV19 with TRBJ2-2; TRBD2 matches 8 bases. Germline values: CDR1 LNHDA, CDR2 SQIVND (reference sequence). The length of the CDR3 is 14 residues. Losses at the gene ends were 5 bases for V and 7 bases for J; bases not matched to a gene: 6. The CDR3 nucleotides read TGTGCCAGTAGTCTCCGGGGGGGTGGCGGGGAGCTGTTTTTT. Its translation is CASSLRGGGGELFF. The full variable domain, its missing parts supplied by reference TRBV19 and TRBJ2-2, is DGGITQSPKYLFRKEGQNVTLSCEQNLNHDAMYWYRQDPGQGLRLIYYSQIVNDFQKGDIAEGYSVSREKKESFPLTVTSAQKNPTAFYLCASSLRGGGGELFFGEGSRLTVL.

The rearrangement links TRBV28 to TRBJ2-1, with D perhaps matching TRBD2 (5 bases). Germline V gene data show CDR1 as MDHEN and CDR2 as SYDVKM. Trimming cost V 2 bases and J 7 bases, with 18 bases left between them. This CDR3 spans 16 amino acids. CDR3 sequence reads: CASSLTRDGTMNEQFF. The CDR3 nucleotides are TGTGCCAGCAGTTTAACTCGGGATGGTACAATGAATGAGCAGTTCTTC. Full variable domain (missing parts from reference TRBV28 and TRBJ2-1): DVKVTQSSRYLVKRTGEKVFLECVQDMDHENMFWYRQDPGLGLRLIYFSYDVKMKEKGDIPEGYSVSREKKERFSLILESASTNQTSMYLCASSLTRDGTMNEQFFGPGTRLTVL.

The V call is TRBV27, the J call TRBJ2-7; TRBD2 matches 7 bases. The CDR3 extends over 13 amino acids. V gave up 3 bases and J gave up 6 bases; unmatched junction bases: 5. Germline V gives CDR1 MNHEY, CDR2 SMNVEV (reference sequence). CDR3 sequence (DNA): TGTGCCAGCAGTTTTGCGGGAGTGGGCGAGCAGTACTTC. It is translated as CASSFAGVGEQYF.

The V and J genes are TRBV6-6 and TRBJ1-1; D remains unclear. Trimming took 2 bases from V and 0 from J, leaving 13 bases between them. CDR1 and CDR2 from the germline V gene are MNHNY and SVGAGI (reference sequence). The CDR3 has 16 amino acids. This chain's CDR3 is CASSYIRYPMNTEAFF. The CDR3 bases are TGTGCCAGCAGTTACATCCGGTACCCAATGAACACTGAAGCTTTCTTT.

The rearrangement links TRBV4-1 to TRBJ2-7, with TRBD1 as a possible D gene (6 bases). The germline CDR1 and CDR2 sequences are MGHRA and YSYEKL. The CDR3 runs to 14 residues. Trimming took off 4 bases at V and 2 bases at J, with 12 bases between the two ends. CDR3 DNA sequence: TGCGCCAGCAGCCCAGGACAGAGAGCCTACGAGCAGTACTTC. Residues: CASSPGQRAYEQYF.

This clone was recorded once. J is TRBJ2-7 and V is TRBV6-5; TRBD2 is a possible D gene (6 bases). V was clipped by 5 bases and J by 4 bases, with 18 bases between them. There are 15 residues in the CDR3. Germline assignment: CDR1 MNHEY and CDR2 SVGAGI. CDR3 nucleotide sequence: TGTGCCAGCAGTCTCACCGGGACTCCAAGTTACGAGCAGTACTTC. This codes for CASSLTGTPSYEQYF.

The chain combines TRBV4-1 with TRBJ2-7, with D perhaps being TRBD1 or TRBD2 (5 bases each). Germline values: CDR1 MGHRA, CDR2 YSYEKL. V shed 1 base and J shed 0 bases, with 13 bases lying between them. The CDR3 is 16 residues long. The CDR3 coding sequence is TGCGCCAGCAGCCAAGTGGGACCGCTTAGCTCCTACGAGCAGTACTTC. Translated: CASSQVGPLSSYEQYF.

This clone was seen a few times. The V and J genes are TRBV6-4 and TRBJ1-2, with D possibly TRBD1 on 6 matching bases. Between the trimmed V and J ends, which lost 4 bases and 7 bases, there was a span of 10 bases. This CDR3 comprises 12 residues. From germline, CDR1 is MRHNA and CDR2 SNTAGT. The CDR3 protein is CASSAGDGGYTF. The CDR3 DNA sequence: TGTGCCAGCAGTGCAGGGGATGGTGGCTACACCTTC.

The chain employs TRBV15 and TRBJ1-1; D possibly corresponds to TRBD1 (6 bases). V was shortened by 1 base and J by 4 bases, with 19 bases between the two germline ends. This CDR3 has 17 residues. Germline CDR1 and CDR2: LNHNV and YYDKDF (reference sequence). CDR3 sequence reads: CATSRAQGHPSGTEAFF. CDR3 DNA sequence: TGTGCCACCAGCAGAGCGCAGGGGCACCCATCCGGCACTGAAGCTTTCTTT.

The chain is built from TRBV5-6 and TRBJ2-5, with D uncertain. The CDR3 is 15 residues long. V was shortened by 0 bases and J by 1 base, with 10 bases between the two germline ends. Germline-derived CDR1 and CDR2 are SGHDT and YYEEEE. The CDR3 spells CASSLAITSQETQYF. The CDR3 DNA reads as TGTGCCAGCAGCTTGGCCATCACTTCCCAAGAGACCCAGTACTTC.

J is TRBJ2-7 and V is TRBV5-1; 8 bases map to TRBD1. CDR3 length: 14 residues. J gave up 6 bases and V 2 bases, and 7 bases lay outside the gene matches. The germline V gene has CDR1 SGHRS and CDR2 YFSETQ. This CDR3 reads CASSFPGQVSEQYF. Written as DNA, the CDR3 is TGCGCCAGCAGCTTTCCGGGACAGGTCAGCGAGCAGTACTTC.

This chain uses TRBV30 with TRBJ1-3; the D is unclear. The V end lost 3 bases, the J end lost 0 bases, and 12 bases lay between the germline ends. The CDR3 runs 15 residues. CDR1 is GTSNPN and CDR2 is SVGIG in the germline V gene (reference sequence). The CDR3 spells CAWRVDGISGNTIYF. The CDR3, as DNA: TGTGCCTGGAGGGTTGACGGCATCTCTGGAAACACCATATATTTT. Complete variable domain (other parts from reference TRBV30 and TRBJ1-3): SQTIHQWPATLVQPVGSPLSLECTVEGTSNPNLYWYRQAAGRGLQLLFYSVGIGQISSEVPQNLSASRPQDRQFILSSKKLLLSDSGFYLCAWRVDGISGNTIYFGEGSWLTVV.

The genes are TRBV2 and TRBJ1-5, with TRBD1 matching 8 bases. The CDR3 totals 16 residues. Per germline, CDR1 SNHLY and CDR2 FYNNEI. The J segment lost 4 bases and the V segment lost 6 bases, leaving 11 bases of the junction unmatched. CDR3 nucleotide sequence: TGTGCCAGCAGGGATAGGGGGGACAGGTGGAATCAGCCCCAGCATTTT. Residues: CASRDRGDRWNQPQHF. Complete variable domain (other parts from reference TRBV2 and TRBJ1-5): EPEVTQTPSHQVTQMGQEVILRCVPISNHLYFYWYRQILGQKVEFLVSFYNNEISEKSEIFDDQFSVERPDGSNFTLKIRSTKLEDSAMYFCASRDRGDRWNQPQHFGDGTRLSIL.

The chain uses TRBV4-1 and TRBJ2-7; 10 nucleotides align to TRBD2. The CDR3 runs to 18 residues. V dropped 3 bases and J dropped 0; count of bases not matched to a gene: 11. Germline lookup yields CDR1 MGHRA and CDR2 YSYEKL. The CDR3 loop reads CASSQHSGTSDHSYEQYF. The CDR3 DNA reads TGCGCCAGCAGCCAGCATTCCGGGACTAGCGACCACTCCTACGAGCAGTACTTC.

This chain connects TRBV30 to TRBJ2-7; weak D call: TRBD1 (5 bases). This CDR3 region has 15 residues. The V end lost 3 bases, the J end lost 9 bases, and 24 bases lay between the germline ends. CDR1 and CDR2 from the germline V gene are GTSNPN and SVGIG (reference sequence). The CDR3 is CAWRLSADSAGGQYF. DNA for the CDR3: TGTGCCTGGAGACTTTCGGCAGACAGCGCAGGCGGGCAGTACTTC.

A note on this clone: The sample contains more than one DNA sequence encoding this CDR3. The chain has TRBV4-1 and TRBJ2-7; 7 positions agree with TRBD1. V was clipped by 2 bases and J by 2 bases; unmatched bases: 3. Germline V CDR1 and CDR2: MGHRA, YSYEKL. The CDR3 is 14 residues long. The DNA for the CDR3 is TGCGCCAGCAGCCAAAGACAGGGCCCCTACGAGCAGTACTTC. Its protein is CASSQRQGPYEQYF.

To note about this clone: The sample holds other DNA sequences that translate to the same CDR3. CDR3 loop: CASSVGGSTEAFF. The CDR3 region has the DNA TGTGCCAGCAGCGTAGGGGGTTCCACTGAAGCTTTCTTT. The J gene is TRBJ1-1, the V gene TRBV9, with D uncertain. The CDR3 spans 13 residues. The germline V and J ends were trimmed by 0 bases and 4 bases, with 7 bases remaining between them. Per the germline V gene, CDR1 is SGDLS and CDR2 is YYNGEE.